Below are 22 T cell receptor beta chains sequenced from a single sample in a study of cytomegalovirus exposure and HLA in healthy donors. The PCR used 60 Vbeta and 13 Jbeta primers. TCRdb keeps only in-frame clones here, not all; method: immunoSEQ multiplex PCR. The data show about 150,000 clones, 75% to 85% seen once. The sample taken for sequencing was PBMCs. Receptor source: a man in his fifties in good health and CMV-seropositive.

The gene calls are TRBV5-4 and TRBJ2-7; the match to TRBD1 covers 9 bases. Trimming took 2 bases from V and 0 from J; bases not matched to a gene: 6. The CDR3 is 16 residues long. Germline assignment: CDR1 SGHNT and CDR2 YYREEE (reference sequence). The CDR3 here is CASSLAVGQGSYEQYF. The DNA for the CDR3 is TGTGCCAGCAGCTTAGCGGTGGGACAGGGCTCCTACGAGCAGTACTTC.

The chain uses TRBV2 and TRBJ2-2; tentative D call: TRBD1 (6 bases). Trimming removed 4 bases at V and 6 bases at J, with 9 bases between. This CDR3 region has 13 residues. The germline V gene has CDR1 SNHLY and CDR2 FYNNEI. This CDR3 is CASSGNRAGELFF. The CDR3 nucleotides read TGTGCCAGCAGTGGTAACAGGGCCGGGGAGCTGTTTTTT.

V is TRBV30 and J is TRBJ2-6, with 9 bases that match TRBD1. The germline gives CDR1 GTSNPN, CDR2 SVGIG (reference sequence). Germline trimming cut 4 bases from V and 3 bases from J; bases unmatched to any gene: 4. The CDR3 is made up of 15 amino acids. DNA of the CDR3: TGTGCCTGGACGGGACAGGGAAGTGGGGCCAACGTCCTGACTTTC. It encodes CAWTGQGSGANVLTF.

The rearrangement uses TRBV5-1 and TRBJ2-3; TRBD2 is a possible D gene (5 bases). CDR3 length: 16 amino acids. Germline V gives CDR1 SGHRS, CDR2 YFSETQ. V was clipped by 0 bases and J by 4 bases, with 15 bases between them. CDR3 in amino acids: CASSLVGGFDPDTQYF. CDR3 bases: TGCGCCAGCAGCTTGGTCGGCGGGTTTGATCCAGATACGCAGTATTTT.

This sequence joins TRBV5-1 and TRBJ2-7; TRBD2 might be the D (5 bases). Germline CDR1 and CDR2: SGHRS and YFSETQ. The CDR3 runs 14 residues. V dropped 0 bases and J dropped 5 bases, with 12 bases sitting between them. In nucleotides, the CDR3 is TGCGCCAGCAGCTTGGTGGGCGGGTCCAACGAGCAGTACTTC. Amino acid sequence: CASSLVGGSNEQYF.

The V and J genes are TRBV10-2 and TRBJ1-2, with D unclear. V lost 7 bases and J lost 0, with 9 bases in between. This CDR3 is 13 amino acids long. Germline CDR1 reads WSHSY; CDR2 reads SAAADI. The CDR3, as DNA: TGCGCCAGCACTCCCGGGGCTAACTATGGCTACACCTTC. This translates into CASTPGANYGYTF.

The chain couples TRBV2 to TRBJ1-6; 10 nucleotides line up with TRBD1. Germline CDR1 SNHLY, CDR2 FYNNEI. Trimming removed 5 bases from V and 9 bases from J; junction bases left unmatched: 4. This CDR3 has 14 amino acids. The CDR3 sequence is CASSKGTGVSPLHF. The CDR3 DNA reads TGTGCCAGCAGTAAGGGGACAGGGGTTTCACCCCTCCACTTT.

The chain has TRBV30 and TRBJ2-3; 7 bases agree with TRBD1. This CDR3 comprises 16 residues. The junction had 9 bases not matched to a gene; V was cut back by 0 bases and J by 3 bases. Germline V gene data show CDR1 as GTSNPN and CDR2 as SVGIG (reference sequence). The CDR3 here is CAWSVSRGGATDTQYF. CDR3 DNA sequence: TGTGCCTGGAGTGTTTCTCGAGGGGGCGCGACAGATACGCAGTATTTT.

This clone occurred once. The chain has TRBV4-1 and TRBJ1-2; possibly TRBD1 for D (5 bases). Germline V gene lookup returns CDR1 MGHRA and CDR2 YSYEKL. V lost 1 base to trimming and J lost 2 bases, with 11 bases between them. This CDR3 spans 15 amino acids. CDR3 in DNA: TGCGCCAGCAGCCAAGTCGGCAGGGCCAACTATGGCTACACCTTC. It specifies CASSQVGRANYGYTF.

The chain joins TRBV9 to TRBJ2-7, with 7 bases that match TRBD1. V trimming: 3 bases; J trimming: 2 bases; junction bases outside the gene matches: 5. CDR1 and CDR2 from the germline V gene are SGDLS and YYNGEE. The length of the CDR3 is 14 residues. CDR3 coding DNA: TGTGCCAGCAGCGGGGGACAGAATGCCTACGAGCAGTACTTC. As protein: CASSGGQNAYEQYF.

V gene TRBV28 combines with J gene TRBJ1-2; TRBD1 might be the D (5 bases). CDR1 is MDHEN, CDR2 SYDVKM, per germline. This CDR3 is built from 15 residues. V was shortened by 2 bases and J by 4 bases, with 14 bases between the two germline ends. The CDR3 here is CASSLPHLDSYGYTF. The CDR3 nucleotides are TGTGCCAGCAGTTTACCCCACCTAGACAGCTATGGCTACACCTTC.

The chain couples TRBV5-1 to TRBJ1-4; D is perhaps TRBD1 (5 bases). Germline V gene data show CDR1 as SGHRS and CDR2 as YFSETQ. The V and J ends lost 4 bases and 6 bases respectively, with 16 bases between them. The length of the CDR3 is 15 residues. The CDR3 coding sequence is TGCGCCAGCAGCCTGATGGGGCGCGGAGATGAAAAACTGTTTTTT. Translated, it gives CASSLMGRGDEKLFF.

This clone was seen only a few times. V usage is TRBV19 and J usage is TRBJ1-5, with a weak D call TRBD1 (6 bases). Trimming left V 6 bases short and J 1 base short, with 28 bases between. In germline, CDR1 is LNHDA, CDR2 SQIVND (reference sequence). The CDR3 consists of 20 residues. CDR3 sequence (DNA): TGTGCCAGTAGCGACTTCCTTCTCAGGGGAATTTTGGGGAGCAATCAGCCCCAGCATTTT. It encodes CASSDFLLRGILGSNQPQHF.

This clone came up a few times. This chain links TRBV5-4 with TRBJ2-2; TRBD2 might be the D (6 bases). The V end lost 4 bases, the J end lost 1 base, and 14 bases lay between the germline ends. Looked up from germline, CDR1 is SGHNT and CDR2 is YYREEE (reference sequence). The CDR3 runs 16 residues. CDR3 bases: TGTGCCAGCAGCCTCGGGACTGGGAGGAACACCGGGGAGCTGTTTTTT. Residues: CASSLGTGRNTGELFF.

This chain connects TRBV7-8 to TRBJ2-1; weak D call: TRBD1 (6 bases). V lost 3 bases and J 0 bases, leaving 15 bases between the germline ends. Germline CDR1 SGHVS, CDR2 FQNEAQ. The CDR3 is 17 amino acids. The CDR3 DNA reads as TGTGCCAGCAGCTTGGGGGCCCCCGGAAGCTCCTACAATGAGCAGTTCTTC. Translation gives CASSLGAPGSSYNEQFF.

This sequence joins TRBV5-5 and TRBJ2-7; tentative D call: TRBD1 (6 bases). V gave up 3 bases and J gave up 6 bases, with 10 bases separating them. The V gene's germline CDR1 is SGHKS and CDR2 YYEKEE (reference sequence). The CDR3 runs 12 residues. CDR3 amino acids: CASSSTGAEQYF. CDR3 coding DNA: TGTGCCAGCAGCTCGACAGGAGCCGAGCAGTACTTC.

The chain is built from TRBV7-9 and TRBJ2-7, with a possible D match to TRBD2 (6 bases). The V end was cut by 5 bases, the J end by 3 bases, with 11 bases between. The germline CDR1 and CDR2 sequences are SEHNR and FQNEAQ (reference sequence). The CDR3 covers 13 residues. The CDR3 DNA sequence: TGTGCCAGCAGCCCCTGGGACTTCTACGAGCAGTACTTC. Encoded protein: CASSPWDFYEQYF.

This chain connects TRBV5-5 to TRBJ2-7; 10 nucleotides agree with TRBD1. The CDR3 runs 15 residues. Germline V gene lookup returns CDR1 SGHKS and CDR2 YYEKEE (reference sequence). The V gene end was trimmed by 4 bases and the J gene end by 3 bases; junction bases not matched to a gene: 7. CDR3: CASSTTDRGFYEQYF. Written as DNA, the CDR3 is TGTGCCAGCAGCACGACGGACAGGGGGTTCTACGAGCAGTACTTC. Full variable domain (outside the CDR3, taken from reference TRBV5-5 and TRBJ2-7): DAGVTQSPTHLIKTRGQQVTLRCSPISGHKSVSWYQQVLGQGPQFIFQYYEKEERGRGNFPDRFSARQFPNYSSELNVNALLLGDSALYLCASSTTDRGFYEQYFGPGTRLTVT.

This clone was seen a handful of times. This sequence joins TRBV30 and TRBJ1-2; possibly TRBD1 for D (5 bases). Trimming took 0 bases from V and 8 from J, leaving 13 bases between them. CDR3 size: 13 residues. Per the germline V gene, CDR1 is GTSNPN and CDR2 is SVGIG (reference sequence). Here the CDR3 DNA reads TGTGCCTGGAGTGTATTCACCGGGGGGGGCTACACCTTC. Amino acid sequence: CAWSVFTGGGYTF.

The V call is TRBV5-1, the J call TRBJ2-7; 7 nucleotides agree with TRBD1. The CDR3 is made up of 14 amino acids. V shed 4 bases and J 5 bases; nucleotides not matched to a gene: 9. Germline lookup yields CDR1 SGHRS and CDR2 YFSETQ. The CDR3: CASSEIDRVNEQYF. In DNA form, the CDR3 reads TGCGCCAGCAGCGAAATTGACAGGGTAAACGAGCAGTACTTC.

The V gene is TRBV28, the J gene TRBJ2-2; 7 bases are shared with TRBD2. The germline gives CDR1 MDHEN, CDR2 SYDVKM. The length of the CDR3 is 15 residues. With 2 bases clipped from V and 0 bases from J, the junction kept 0 bases outside the gene matches. The CDR3 coding sequence is TGTGCCAGCAGTTTACTAGCGGCGAACACCGGGGAGCTGTTTTTT. Protein: CASSLLAANTGELFF.

The V gene is TRBV4-1, the J gene TRBJ2-7; D remains ambiguous. V was trimmed by 0 bases and J by 3 bases, leaving 12 bases between them. The CDR3 is 15 amino acids. CDR1 and CDR2 from the germline V gene are MGHRA and YSYEKL. In nucleotides, the CDR3 is TGCGCCAGCAGCCAAGATCTAGGTCTTTTCTACGAGCAGTACTTC. Protein sequence: CASSQDLGLFYEQYF.